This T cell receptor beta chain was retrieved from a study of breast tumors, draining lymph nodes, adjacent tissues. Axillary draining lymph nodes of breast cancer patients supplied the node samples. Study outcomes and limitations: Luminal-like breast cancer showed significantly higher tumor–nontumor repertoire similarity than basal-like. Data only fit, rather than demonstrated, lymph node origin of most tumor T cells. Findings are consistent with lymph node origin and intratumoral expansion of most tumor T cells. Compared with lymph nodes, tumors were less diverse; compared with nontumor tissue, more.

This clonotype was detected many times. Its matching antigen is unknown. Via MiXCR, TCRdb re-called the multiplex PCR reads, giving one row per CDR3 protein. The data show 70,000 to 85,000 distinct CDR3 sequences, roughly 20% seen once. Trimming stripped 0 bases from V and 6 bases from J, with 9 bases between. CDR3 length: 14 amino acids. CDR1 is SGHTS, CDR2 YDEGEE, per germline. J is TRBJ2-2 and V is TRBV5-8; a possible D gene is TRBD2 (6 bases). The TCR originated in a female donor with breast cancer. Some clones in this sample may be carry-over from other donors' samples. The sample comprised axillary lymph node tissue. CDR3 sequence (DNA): TGTGCCAGCAGCTTGGATCGGGGGTCCGGGGAGCTGTTTTTT. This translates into CASSLDRGSGELFF.